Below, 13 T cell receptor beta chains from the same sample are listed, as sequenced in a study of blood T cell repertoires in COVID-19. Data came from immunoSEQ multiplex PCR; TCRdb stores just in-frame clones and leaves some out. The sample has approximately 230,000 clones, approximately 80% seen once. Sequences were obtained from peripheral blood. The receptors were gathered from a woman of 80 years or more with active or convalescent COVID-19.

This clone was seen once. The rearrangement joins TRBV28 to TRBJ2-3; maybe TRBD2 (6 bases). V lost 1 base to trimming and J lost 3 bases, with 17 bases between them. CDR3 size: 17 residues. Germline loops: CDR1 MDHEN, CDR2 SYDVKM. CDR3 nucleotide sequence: TGTGCCAGCAGTTTATTGACGCTAGCGAAGAGGACAGATACGCAGTATTTT. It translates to CASSLLTLAKRTDTQYF.

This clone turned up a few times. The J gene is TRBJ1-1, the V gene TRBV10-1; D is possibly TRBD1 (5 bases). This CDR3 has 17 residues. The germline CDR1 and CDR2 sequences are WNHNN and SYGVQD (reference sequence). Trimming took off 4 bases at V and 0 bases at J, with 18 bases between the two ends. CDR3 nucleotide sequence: TGCGCCAGCAGTGCGGCGGCCGGACAAGAAATGAACACTGAAGCTTTCTTT. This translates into CASSAAAGQEMNTEAFF.

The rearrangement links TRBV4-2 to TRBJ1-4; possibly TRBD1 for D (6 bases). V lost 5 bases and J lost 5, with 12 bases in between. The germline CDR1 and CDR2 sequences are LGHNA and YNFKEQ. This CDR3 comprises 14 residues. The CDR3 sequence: CASSNGQLNEKLFF. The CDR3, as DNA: TGTGCCAGCAGCAATGGACAGTTGAATGAAAAACTGTTTTTT.

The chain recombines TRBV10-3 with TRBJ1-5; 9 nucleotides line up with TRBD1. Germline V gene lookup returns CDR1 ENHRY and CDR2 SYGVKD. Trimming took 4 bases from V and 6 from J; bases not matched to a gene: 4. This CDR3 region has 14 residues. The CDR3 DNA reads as TGTGCCATCAGTGCATTACAGGGGGCTCAGCCCCAGCATTTT. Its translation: CAISALQGAQPQHF.

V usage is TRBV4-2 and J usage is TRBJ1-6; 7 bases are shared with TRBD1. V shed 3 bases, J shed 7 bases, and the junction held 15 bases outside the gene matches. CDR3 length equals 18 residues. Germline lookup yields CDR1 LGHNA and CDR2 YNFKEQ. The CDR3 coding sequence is TGTGCCAGCAGCCACGGGACAGCGAGCGAGACACAAAATTCACCCCTCCACTTT. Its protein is CASSHGTASETQNSPLHF.

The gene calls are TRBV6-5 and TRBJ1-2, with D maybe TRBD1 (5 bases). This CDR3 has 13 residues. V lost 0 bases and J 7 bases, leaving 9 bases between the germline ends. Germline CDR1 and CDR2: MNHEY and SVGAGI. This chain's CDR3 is CASSYSQGRGYTF. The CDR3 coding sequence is TGTGCCAGCAGTTACTCCCAGGGTCGTGGCTACACCTTC.

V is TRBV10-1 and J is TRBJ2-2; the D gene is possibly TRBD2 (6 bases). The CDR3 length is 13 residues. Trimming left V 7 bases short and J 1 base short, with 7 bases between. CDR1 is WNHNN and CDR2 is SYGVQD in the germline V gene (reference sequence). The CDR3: CASTGVNTGELFF. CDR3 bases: TGCGCCAGCACGGGAGTGAACACCGGGGAGCTGTTTTTT.

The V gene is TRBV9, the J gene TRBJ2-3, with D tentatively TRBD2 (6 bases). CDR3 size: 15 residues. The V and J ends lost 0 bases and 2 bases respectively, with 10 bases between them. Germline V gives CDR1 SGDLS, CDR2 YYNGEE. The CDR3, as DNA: TGTGCCAGCAGCGTAGGGGTAGCGGACACAGATACGCAGTATTTT. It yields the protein CASSVGVADTDTQYF.

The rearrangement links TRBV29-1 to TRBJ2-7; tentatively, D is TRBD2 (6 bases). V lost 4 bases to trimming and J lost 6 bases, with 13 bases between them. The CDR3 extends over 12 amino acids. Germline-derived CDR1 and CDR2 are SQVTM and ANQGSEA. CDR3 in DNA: TGCAGCGTTGGGGAGGTGAGAGGCGAGCAGTACTTC. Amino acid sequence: CSVGEVRGEQYF.

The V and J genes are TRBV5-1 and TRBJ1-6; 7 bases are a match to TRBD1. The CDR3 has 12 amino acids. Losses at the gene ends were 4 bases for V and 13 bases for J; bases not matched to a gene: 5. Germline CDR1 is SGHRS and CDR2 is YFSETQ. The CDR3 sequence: CASSSRDSPLHF. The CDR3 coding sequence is TGCGCCAGCAGCAGCCGGGACAGTCCCCTCCACTTT.

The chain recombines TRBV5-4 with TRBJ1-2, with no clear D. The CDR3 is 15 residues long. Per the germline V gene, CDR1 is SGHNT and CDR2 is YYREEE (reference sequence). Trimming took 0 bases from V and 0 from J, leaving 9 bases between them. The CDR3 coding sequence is TGTGCCAGCAGCTTGGAAGGGAGGGCTAACTATGGCTACACCTTC. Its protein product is CASSLEGRANYGYTF.

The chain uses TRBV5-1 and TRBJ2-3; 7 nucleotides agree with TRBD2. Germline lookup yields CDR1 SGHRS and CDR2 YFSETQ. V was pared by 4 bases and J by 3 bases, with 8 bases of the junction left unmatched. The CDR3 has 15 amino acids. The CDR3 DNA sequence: TGCGCCAGCAGCGCCCACAGCGGGGAGACAGATACGCAGTATTTT. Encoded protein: CASSAHSGETDTQYF.

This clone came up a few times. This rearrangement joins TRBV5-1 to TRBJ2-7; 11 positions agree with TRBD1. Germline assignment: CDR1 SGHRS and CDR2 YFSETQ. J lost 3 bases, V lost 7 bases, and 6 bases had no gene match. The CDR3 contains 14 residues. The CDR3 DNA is TGCGCCAGCCGGCTGGGGACAGGGGGCTACGAGCAGTACTTC. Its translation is CASRLGTGGYEQYF.